The sequence of this T cell receptor beta chain was determined in a study of cytomegalovirus exposure and HLA in healthy donors. Trimming stripped 5 bases from V and 4 bases from J, with 14 bases between. Germline CDR1 MNHEY, CDR2 SMNVEV (reference sequence). This CDR3 has 14 residues. A multiplex PCR was run with 60 Vbeta primers and 13 Jbeta primers. Measured with immunoSEQ multiplex PCR; TCRdb has only the in-frame clones, and not every one. Its clone listing holds around 35,000 clones. Sequencing used PBMCs. The gene calls are TRBV27 and TRBJ1-1; D is undetermined. The TCR comes from a woman between 40 and 55 years old in good health and CMV-seropositive. The CDR3 DNA is TGTGCCAGCAGTCCGACTGCACTGGGCACTGAAGCTTTCTTT. Encoded protein: CASSPTALGTEAFF.